This TCR beta chain was sequenced in a study of CD8 T cells in ankylosing spondylitis. Study results and limitations: What seemed typical of ankylosing spondylitis blood was a TCR beta motif built from roughly eight highly homologous variants. CD8+ cells made up the disease-linked clones, which were relatively rare in peripheral blood. Reportedly, disease-linked clones are significantly enriched in ankylosing spondylitis patients' matched synovial fluid.

This CDR3 has 14 amino acids. Germline loops: CDR1 MNHNS, CDR2 SASEGT. V was cut by 4 bases and J by 0 bases, with 7 bases left in between. TCRdb reanalysed the 5' RACE reads using MiXCR and keeps one entry per CDR3 protein. This repertoire shows 200,000 to 300,000 distinct CDR3 sequences, 24% found once; its top ten account for 0.61%. A note on this clonotype: Its antigen is currently unknown.

The receptor comes from a male donor with ankylosing spondylitis or in good health (not recorded which). The chain joins TRBV6-1 to TRBJ1-3; D is unclear. The sample taken for sequencing was blood, either unsorted or a sorted T cell fraction (not recorded which). CDR3 in DNA: TGTGCCAGCAGTGCCCTTAGCTCTGGAAACACCATATATTTT. Its translation: CASSALSSGNTIYF.